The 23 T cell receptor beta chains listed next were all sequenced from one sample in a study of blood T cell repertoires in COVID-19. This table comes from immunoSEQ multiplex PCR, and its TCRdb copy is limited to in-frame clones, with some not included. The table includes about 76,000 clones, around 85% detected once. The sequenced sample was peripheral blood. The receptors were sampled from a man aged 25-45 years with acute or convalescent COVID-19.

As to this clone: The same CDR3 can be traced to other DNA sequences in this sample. The CDR3 DNA reads as TGTGCCAGCAGTTGGGCAGGGAATGAAAAACTGTTTTTT. Translating it yields CASSWAGNEKLFF. The J gene is TRBJ1-4, the V gene TRBV12-3 or TRBV12-4, with D possibly TRBD1 on 5 matching bases. With 4 bases removed from V and 5 bases from J, the gap between germline ends came to 8 bases. The CDR3 contains 13 residues.

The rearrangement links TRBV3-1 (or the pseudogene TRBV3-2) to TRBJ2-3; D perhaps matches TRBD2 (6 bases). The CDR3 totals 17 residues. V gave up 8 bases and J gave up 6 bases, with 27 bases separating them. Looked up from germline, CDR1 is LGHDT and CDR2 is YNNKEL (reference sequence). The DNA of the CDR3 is TGTGCCAGCTCCCAGAGTAGCGGTCCCAGAGGGTCGGATACGCAGTATTTT. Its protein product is CASSQSSGPRGSDTQYF.

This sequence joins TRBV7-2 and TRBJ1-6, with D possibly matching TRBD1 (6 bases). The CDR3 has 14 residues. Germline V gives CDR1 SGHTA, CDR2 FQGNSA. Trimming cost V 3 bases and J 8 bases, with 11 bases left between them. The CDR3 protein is CASSFGQLHSPLHF. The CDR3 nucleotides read TGTGCCAGCAGCTTTGGACAGCTCCATTCACCCCTCCACTTT.

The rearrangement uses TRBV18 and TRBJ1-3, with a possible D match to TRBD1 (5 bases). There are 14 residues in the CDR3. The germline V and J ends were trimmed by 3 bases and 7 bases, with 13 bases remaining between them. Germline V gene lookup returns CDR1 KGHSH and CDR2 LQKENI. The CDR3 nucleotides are TGTGCCAGCTCACCCGGGCAGGGTTGGAACACCATATATTTT. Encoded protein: CASSPGQGWNTIYF.

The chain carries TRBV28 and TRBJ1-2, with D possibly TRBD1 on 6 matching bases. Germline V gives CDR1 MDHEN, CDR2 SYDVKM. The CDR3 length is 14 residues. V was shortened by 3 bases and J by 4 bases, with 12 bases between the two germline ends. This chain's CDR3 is CASSLGGGSYGYTF. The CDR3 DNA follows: TGTGCCAGCAGTTTGGGAGGGGGAAGCTATGGCTACACCTTC.

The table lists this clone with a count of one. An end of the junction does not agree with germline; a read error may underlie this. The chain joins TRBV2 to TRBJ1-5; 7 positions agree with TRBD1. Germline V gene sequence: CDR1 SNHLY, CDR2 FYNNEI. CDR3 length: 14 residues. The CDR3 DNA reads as TGTGCCAGCAGGGAAGGGGGCTCAGGGCAGCCCCAGCATTTT. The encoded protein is CASREGGSGQPQHF.

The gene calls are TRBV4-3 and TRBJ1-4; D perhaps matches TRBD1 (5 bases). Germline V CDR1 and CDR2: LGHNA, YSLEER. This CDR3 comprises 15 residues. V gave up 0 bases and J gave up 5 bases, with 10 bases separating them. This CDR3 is CASSQEGLPNEKLFF. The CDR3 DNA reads TGCGCCAGCAGCCAAGAGGGACTCCCCAATGAAAAACTGTTTTTT.

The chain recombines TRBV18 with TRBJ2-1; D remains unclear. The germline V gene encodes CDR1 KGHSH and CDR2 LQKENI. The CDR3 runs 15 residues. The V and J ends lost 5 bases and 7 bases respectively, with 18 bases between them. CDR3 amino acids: CASSTRRDEVNEQFF. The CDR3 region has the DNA TGTGCCAGCTCAACGAGACGAGATGAGGTTAATGAGCAGTTCTTC.

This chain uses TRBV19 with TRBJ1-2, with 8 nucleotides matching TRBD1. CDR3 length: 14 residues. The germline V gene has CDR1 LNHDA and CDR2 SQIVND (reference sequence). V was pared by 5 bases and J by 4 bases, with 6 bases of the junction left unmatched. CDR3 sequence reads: CASSQTGVAYGYTF. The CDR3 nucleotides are TGTGCCAGTAGTCAGACAGGGGTGGCCTATGGCTACACCTTC.

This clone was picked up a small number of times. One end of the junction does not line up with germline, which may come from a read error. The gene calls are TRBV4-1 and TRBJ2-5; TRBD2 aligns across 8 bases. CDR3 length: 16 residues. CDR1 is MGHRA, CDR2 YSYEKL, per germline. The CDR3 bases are TGCGCCAGCAGACAAGAAGCGGGAGCGGTTTCCGAGACCCAGTACTTC. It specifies CASRQEAGAVSETQYF.

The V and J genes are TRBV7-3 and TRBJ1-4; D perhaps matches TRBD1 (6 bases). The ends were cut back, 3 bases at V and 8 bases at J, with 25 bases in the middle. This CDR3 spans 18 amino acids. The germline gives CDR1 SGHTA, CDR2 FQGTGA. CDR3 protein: CASSFKPASGELGEKLFF. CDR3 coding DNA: TGTGCCAGCAGCTTTAAGCCCGCGTCAGGGGAGTTAGGGGAAAAACTGTTTTTT.

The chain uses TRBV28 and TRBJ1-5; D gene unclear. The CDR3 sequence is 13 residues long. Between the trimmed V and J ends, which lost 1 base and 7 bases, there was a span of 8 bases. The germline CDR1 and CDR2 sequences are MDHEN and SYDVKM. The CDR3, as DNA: TGTGCCAGCAGTTTATCCCTCTTCCAGCCCCAGCATTTT. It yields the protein CASSLSLFQPQHF.

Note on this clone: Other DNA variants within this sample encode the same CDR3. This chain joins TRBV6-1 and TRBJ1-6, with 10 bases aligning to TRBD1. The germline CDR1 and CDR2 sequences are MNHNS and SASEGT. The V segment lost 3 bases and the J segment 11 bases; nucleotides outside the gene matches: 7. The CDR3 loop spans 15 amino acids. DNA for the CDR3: TGTGCCAGCAGTGAGGCGGGGACAGGGGCCACACCCCTCCACTTT. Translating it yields CASSEAGTGATPLHF.

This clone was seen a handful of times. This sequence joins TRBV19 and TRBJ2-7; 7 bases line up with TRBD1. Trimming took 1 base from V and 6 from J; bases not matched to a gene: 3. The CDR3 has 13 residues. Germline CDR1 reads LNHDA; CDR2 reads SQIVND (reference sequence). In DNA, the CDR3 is TGTGCCAGTAGTATAGCGAGGGGGCGCGAGCAGTACTTC. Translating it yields CASSIARGREQYF.

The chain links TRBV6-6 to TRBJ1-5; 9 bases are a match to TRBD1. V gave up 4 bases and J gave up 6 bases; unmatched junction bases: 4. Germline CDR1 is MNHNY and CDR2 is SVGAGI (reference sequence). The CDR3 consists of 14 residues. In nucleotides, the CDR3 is TGTGCCAGCAGTTCCGGGACAGGGCGTCAGCCCCAGCATTTT. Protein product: CASSSGTGRQPQHF.

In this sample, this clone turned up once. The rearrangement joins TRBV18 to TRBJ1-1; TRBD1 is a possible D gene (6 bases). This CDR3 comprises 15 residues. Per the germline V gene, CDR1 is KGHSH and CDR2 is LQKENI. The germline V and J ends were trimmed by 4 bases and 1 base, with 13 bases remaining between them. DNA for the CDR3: TGTGCCAGCTCACGGAGTTACAGGGAGAACACTGAAGCTTTCTTT. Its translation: CASSRSYRENTEAFF.

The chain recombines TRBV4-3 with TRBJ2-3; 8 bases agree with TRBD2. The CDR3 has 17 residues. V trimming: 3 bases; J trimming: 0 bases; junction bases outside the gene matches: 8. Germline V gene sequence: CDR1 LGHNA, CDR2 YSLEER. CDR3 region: CASSQTLSGASTDTQYF. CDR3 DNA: TGCGCCAGCAGCCAGACACTTAGCGGGGCTAGCACAGATACGCAGTATTTT.

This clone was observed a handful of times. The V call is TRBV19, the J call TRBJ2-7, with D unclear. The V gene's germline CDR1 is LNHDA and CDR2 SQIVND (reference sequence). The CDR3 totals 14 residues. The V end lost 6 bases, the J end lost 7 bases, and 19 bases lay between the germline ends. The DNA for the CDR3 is TGTGCCAGTAGGGAGAGGCCCCCCATTGGTGAGCAGTACTTC. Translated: CASRERPPIGEQYF.

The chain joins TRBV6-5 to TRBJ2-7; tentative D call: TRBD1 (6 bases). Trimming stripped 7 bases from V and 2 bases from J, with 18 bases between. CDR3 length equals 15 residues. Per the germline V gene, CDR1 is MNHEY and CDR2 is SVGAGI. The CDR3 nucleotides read TGTGCCAGCATAAGGACAGCAAGATCCGCCTACGAGCAGTACTTC. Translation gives CASIRTARSAYEQYF.

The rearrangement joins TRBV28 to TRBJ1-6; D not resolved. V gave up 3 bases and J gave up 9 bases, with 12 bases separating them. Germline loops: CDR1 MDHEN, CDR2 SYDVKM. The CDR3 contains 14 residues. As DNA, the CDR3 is TGTGCCAGCAGTTTTATCCAGGTCGGTTCACCCCTCCACTTT. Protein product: CASSFIQVGSPLHF.

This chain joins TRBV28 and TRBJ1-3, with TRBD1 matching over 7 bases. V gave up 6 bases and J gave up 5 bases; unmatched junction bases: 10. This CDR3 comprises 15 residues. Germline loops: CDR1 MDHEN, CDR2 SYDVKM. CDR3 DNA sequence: TGTGCCAGCAGCCCGGGAGGGACAGCCAGAAACACCATATATTTT. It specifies CASSPGGTARNTIYF.

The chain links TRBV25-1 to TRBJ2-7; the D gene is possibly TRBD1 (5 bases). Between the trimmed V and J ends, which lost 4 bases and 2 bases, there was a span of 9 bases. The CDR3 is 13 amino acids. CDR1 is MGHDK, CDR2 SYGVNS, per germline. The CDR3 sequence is CASSAQGTYEQYF. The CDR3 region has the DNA TGTGCCAGCAGTGCGCAGGGCACCTACGAGCAGTACTTC.

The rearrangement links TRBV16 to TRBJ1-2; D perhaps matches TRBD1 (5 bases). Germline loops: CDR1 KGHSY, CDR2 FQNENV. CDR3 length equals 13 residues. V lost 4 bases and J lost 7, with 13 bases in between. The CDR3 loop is CASSPERQFGYTF. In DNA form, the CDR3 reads TGTGCCAGCAGCCCCGAGAGACAGTTTGGCTACACCTTC.